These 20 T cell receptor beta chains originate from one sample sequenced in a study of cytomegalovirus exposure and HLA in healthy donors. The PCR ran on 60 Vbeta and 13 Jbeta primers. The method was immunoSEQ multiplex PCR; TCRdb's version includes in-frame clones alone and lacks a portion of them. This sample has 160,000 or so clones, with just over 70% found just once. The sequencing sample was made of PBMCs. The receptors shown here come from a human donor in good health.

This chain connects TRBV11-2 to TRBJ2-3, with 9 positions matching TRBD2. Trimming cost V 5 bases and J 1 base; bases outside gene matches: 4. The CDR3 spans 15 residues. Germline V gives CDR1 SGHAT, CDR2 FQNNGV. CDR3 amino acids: CASSPAGGGTDTQYF. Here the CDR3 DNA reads TGTGCCAGCAGCCCAGCGGGGGGAGGCACAGATACGCAGTATTTT.

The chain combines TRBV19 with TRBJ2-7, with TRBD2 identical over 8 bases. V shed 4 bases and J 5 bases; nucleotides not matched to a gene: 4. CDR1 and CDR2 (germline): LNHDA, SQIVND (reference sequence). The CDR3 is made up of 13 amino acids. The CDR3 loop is CASSSGGPHEQYF. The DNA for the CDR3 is TGTGCCAGTAGTAGCGGGGGGCCCCACGAGCAGTACTTC.

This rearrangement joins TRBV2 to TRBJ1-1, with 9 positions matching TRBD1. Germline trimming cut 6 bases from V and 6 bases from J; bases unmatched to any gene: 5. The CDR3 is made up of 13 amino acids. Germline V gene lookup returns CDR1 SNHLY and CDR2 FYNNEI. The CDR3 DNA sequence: TGTGCCAGCAGCCGGGACAGGGATTCTGAAGCTTTCTTT. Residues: CASSRDRDSEAFF.

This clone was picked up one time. CDR3 coding DNA: TGTGCCAGCAGTTTATCCCCTGGGACAGGGACCTACGAGCAGTACTTC. Protein: CASSLSPGTGTYEQYF. The chain recombines TRBV27 with TRBJ2-7; TRBD1 aligns across 9 bases. The V segment lost 0 bases and the J segment 2 bases; nucleotides outside the gene matches: 5. Germline CDR1 MNHEY, CDR2 SMNVEV (reference sequence). The CDR3 is 16 residues long.

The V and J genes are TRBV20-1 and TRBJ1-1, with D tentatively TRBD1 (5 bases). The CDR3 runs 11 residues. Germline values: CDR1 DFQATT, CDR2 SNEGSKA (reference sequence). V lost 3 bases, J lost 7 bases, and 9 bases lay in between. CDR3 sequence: CSASGGDEAFF. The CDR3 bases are TGCAGTGCTAGCGGGGGAGATGAAGCTTTCTTT.

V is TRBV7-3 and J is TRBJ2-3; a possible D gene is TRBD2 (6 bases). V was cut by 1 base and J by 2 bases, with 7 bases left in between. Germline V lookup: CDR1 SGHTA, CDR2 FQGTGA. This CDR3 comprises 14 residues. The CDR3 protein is CASSLSGTTDTQYF. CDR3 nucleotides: TGTGCCAGCAGCTTAAGCGGGACCACAGATACGCAGTATTTT. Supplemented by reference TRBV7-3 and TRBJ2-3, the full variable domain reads GAGVSQTPSNKVTEKGKYVELRCDPISGHTALYWYRQSLGQGPEFLIYFQGTGAADDSGLPNDRFFAVRPEGSVSTLKIQRTERGDSAVYLCASSLSGTTDTQYFGPGTRLTVL.

CDR3 DNA sequence: TGCGCCAGCAGCCAAGTTAGAGGGACAGGACAAGAGACCCAGTACTTC. Protein sequence: CASSQVRGTGQETQYF. V and J are TRBV4-1 and TRBJ2-5; 8 nucleotides align to TRBD1. The V gene end was trimmed by 1 base and the J gene end by 2 bases; junction bases not matched to a gene: 6. Germline V gives CDR1 MGHRA, CDR2 YSYEKL. This CDR3 has 16 amino acids.

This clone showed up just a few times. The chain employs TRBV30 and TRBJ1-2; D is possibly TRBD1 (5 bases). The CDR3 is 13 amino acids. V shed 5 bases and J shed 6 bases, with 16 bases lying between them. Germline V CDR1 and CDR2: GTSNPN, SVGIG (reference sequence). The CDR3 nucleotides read TGTGCCTGGGTGACGGGGGAGACGCATGGCTACACCTTC. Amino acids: CAWVTGETHGYTF.

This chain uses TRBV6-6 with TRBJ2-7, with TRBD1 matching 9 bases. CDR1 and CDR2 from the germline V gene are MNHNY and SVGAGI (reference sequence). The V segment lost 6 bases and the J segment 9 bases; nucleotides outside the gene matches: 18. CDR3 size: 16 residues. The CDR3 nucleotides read TGTGCCAGCAGCTCACGCCGGGGACAGGGCCTTGTTATGCAGTACTTC. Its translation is CASSSRRGQGLVMQYF.

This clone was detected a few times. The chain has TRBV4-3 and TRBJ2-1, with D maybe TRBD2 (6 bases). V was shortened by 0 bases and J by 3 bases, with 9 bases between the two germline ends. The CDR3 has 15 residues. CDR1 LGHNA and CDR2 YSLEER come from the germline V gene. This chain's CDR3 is CASSQDGGNYNEQFF. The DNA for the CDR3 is TGCGCCAGCAGCCAAGATGGAGGGAACTACAATGAGCAGTTCTTC.

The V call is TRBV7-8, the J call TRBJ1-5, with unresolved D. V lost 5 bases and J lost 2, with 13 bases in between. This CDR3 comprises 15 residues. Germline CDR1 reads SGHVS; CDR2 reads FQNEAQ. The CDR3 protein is CASSDFGFRNQPQHF. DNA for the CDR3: TGTGCCAGCAGCGACTTTGGGTTCCGCAATCAGCCCCAGCATTTT.

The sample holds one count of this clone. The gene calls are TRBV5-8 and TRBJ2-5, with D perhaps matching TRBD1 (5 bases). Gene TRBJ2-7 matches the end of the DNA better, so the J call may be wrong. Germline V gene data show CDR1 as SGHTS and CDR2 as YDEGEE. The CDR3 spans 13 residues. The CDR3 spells CASSSAGLHEQYF. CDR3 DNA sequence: TGTGCCAGCAGCTCTGCAGGGCTCCACGAGCAGTACTTC.

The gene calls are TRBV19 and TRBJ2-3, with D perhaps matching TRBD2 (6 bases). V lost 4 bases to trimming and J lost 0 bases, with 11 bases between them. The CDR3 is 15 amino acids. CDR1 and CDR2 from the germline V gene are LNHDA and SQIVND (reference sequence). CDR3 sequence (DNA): TGTGCCAGTAGTACCGAGGGACTCAGCACAGATACGCAGTATTTT. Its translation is CASSTEGLSTDTQYF.

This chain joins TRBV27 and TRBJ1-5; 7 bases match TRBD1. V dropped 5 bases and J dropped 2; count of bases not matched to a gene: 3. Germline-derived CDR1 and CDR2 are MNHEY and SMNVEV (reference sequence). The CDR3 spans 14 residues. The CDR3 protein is CASSPDRGNQPQHF. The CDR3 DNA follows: TGTGCCAGCAGTCCTGACAGGGGCAATCAGCCCCAGCATTTT.

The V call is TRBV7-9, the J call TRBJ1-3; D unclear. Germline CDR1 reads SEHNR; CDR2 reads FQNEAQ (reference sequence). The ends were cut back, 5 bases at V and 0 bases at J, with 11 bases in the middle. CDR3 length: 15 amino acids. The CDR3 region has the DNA TGTGCCAGCAGCCAGACACGGTTCTCTGGAAACACCATATATTTT. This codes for CASSQTRFSGNTIYF. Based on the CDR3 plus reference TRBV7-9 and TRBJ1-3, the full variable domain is DTGVSQNPRHKITKRGQNVTFRCDPISEHNRLYWYRQTLGQGPEFLTYFQNEAQLEKSRLLSDRFSAERPKGSFSTLEIQRTEQGDSAMYLCASSQTRFSGNTIYFGEGSWLTVV.

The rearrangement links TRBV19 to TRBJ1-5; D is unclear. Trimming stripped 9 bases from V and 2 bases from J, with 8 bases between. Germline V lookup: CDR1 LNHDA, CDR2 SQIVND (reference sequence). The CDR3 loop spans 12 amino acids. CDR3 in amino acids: CASNAGNQPQHF. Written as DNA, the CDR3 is TGTGCCAGCAACGCGGGCAATCAGCCCCAGCATTTT.

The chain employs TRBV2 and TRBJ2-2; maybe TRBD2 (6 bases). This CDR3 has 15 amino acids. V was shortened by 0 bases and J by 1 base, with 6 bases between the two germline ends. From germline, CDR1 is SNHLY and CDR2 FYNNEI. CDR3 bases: TGTGCCAGCAGTGAAGCGGAGGGGAACACCGGGGAGCTGTTTTTT. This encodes CASSEAEGNTGELFF.

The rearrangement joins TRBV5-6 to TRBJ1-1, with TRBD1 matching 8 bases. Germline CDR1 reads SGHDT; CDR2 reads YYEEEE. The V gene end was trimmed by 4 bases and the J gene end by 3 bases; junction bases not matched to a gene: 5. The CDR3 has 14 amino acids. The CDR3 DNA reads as TGTGCCAGCAGCGGCGACAGGGGTGACACTGAAGCTTTCTTT. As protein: CASSGDRGDTEAFF.

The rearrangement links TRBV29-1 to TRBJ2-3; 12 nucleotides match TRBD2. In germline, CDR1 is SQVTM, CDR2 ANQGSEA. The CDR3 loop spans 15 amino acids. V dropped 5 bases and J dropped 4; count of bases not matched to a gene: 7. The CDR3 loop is CSVHPASGGADTQYF. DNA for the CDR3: TGCAGCGTTCACCCCGCTAGCGGGGGGGCAGATACGCAGTATTTT.

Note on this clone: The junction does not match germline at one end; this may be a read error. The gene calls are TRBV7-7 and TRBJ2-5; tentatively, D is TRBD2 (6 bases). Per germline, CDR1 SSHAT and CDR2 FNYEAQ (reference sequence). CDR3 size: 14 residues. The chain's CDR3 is CASSLGGAGKTQYF. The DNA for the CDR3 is TGTGCTAGCAGCTTAGGCGGGGCAGGGAAGACCCAGTACTTC.